The T cell receptor (beta chain) described here comes from a study of shared clonotypes between healthy human individuals. Into CD45RA+ naive and CD45RA-negative memory subsets, the CD4+ cells were split. Generated by immunoSEQ multiplex PCR, the TCRdb table keeps only in-frame clones and is missing some. The profile shows under 300,000 clones, approximately 65% of them singletons. This CDR3 is built from 13 residues. The germline V gene encodes CDR1 SGHTA and CDR2 FQGNSA. The ends were cut back, 5 bases at V and 0 bases at J, with 7 bases in the middle. This TCR was sampled from a man aged 25 to 40 in good health. The chain carries TRBV7-2 and TRBJ1-2; D call uncertain. Sample: memory CD4+ T cells sorted from blood. Subset noted: CD45RA-negative fraction. The CDR3 sequence: CASSPESNYGYTF. The CDR3 region has the DNA TGTGCCAGCAGCCCCGAATCTAACTATGGCTACACCTTC. The full variable domain, rest sourced from reference TRBV7-2 and TRBJ1-2, is GAGVSQSPSNKVTEKGKDVELRCDPISGHTALYWYRQSLGQGLEFLIYFQGNSAPDKSGLPSDRFSAERTGGSVSTLTIQRTQQEDSAVYLCASSPESNYGYTFGSGTRLTVV.